These T cell receptor beta chains were read from a single sample in a study of early stage breast cancer tumors. Assay used: immunoSEQ multiplex PCR; TCRdb lists only in-frame clones, some missing. This sample has around 31,000 clones, with approximately 70% found just once. The sample consisted of blood. All receptors derive from a person aged 40 to 49 with breast cancer. Each CDR3 is given with its conserved first and last residue. Part of the rows lack a size; the others show once, few, many or a class for expanded clones.

.	TRBV7-2	TRBJ1-2	CASSLDSAQGGNYGYTF
.	TRBV11-3	TRBJ1-1	CASSQQGLNTEAFF
.	TRBV30	TRBJ2-5	CAGGVETQYF
few	TRBV18	TRBJ2-2	CASSPSTGSAYAGELFF
.	TRBV7-3	TRBJ2-7	CASSLTSPGNYEQYF
.	TRBV5-4	TRBJ1-1	CASSLEDYTEAFF
.	TRBV30	TRBJ2-2	CAWTRARITSGDHAGELFF
.	TRBV23-1	TRBJ2-7	CASEATRYEQYF
.	TRBV15	TRBJ2-7	CATSRELGLEQYF
.	TRBV11-2	TRBJ2-5	CASSRVSVETQYF
once	TRBV4-2	TRBJ2-1	CASSQFSGSAYNEQFF
.	TRBV7-9	TRBJ2-3	CASSRGGGESSDTQYF
.	TRBV10-3	TRBJ1-5	CAISVAGNQPQHF
.	TRBV11-2	TRBJ1-6	CASSLVGRGNSPLHF
.	TRBV2	TRBJ1-1	CANLERLGRGAPGDTEAFF
.	TRBV27	TRBJ2-7	CASSFGRSYEQYF
.	TRBV2	TRBJ1-4	CASSEEYEKLFF
.	TRBV18	TRBJ2-7	CASSLSTRFEQYF
.	TRBV28	TRBJ2-5	CASSTGPKRMETQYF
.	TRBV4-2	TRBJ2-1	CASSQGARAGVGDEQFF
.	TRBV5-1	TRBJ1-5	CASSLGDYSNQPQHF
.	TRBV7-2	TRBJ2-1	CASSPGGARSREQFF
.	TRBV2	TRBJ1-2	CASTGGRIYGYTF
.	TRBV5-1	TRBJ2-5	CASSLGTSGRSPRETQYF
.	TRBV29-1	TRBJ2-7	CSVGRDQYEQYF